This T cell receptor (beta chain) is from a study of a mutant IDH1 vaccine in newly diagnosed glioma. Using immunoSEQ multiplex PCR, the repertoire was profiled, and TCRdb retains in-frame clones only, with some absent. The sample consists of over 95,000 clones, about 90% of them appearing once. This clone was seen more than once but under ten times. Its antigen is not known. The time point is: week 11, during vaccination. In every dose of vaccine, 300 ug of mutant IDH1 20-mer peptide was given alongside topical imiquimod. Each donor presented with a new WHO grade 3 or 4 astrocytoma that tested IDH1-mutant and showed ATRX loss. This TCR was sampled from a woman aged 45 to 65 with glioma. The material sequenced was PBMCs, taken from a glioma patient whose treatment included an IDH1 peptide vaccine.

This chain's CDR3 is CASSLVVTDNEQFF. CDR3 bases: TGTGCCAGCAGCTTGGTAGTTACAGACAATGAGCAGTTCTTC. V and J are TRBV5-6 and TRBJ2-1; D is unresolved. CDR3 length equals 14 residues. CDR1 SGHDT and CDR2 YYEEEE come from the germline V gene. V was clipped by 0 bases and J by 5 bases, with 9 bases between them. The variable domain in full, completed from reference TRBV5-6 and TRBJ2-1, reads DAGVTQSPTHLIKTRGQQVTLRCSPKSGHDTVSWYQQALGQGPQFIFQYYEEEERQRGNFPDRFSGHQFPNYSSELNVNALLLGDSALYLCASSLVVTDNEQFFGPGTRLTVL.